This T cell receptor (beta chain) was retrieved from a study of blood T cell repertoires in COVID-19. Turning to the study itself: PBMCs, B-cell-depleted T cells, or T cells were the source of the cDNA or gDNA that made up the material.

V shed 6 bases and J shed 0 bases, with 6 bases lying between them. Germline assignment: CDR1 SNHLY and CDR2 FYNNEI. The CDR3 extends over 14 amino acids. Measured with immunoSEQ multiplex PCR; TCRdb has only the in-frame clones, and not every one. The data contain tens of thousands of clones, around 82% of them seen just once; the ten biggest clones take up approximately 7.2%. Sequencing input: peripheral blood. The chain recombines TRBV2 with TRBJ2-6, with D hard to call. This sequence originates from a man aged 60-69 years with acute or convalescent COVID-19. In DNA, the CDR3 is TGTGCCAGCAGGGCTGACTCTGGGGCCAACGTCCTGACTTTC. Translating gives CASRADSGANVLTF. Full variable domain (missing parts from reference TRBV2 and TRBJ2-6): EPEVTQTPSHQVTQMGQEVILRCVPISNHLYFYWYRQILGQKVEFLVSFYNNEISEKSEIFDDQFSVERPDGSNFTLKIRSTKLEDSAMYFCASRADSGANVLTFGAGSRLTVL.